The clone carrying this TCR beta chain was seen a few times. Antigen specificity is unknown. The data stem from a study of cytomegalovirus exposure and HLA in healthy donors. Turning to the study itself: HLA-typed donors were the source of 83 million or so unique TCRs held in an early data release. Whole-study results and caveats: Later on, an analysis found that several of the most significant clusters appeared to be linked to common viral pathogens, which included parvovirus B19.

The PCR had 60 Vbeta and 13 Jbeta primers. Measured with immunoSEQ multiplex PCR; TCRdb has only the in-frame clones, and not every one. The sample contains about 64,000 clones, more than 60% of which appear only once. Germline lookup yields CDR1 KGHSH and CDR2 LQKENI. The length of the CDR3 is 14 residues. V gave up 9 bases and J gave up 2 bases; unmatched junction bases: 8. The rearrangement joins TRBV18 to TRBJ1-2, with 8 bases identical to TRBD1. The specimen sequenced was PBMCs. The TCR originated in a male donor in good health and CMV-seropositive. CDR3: CASSQGARNYGYTF. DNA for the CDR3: TGTGCCAGTTCCCAGGGGGCGCGGAACTATGGCTACACCTTC.